The 8 T cell receptor beta chains reported below all come from one sample, sequenced in a study of identifying expanded T cells in peripheral blood. Profiling relied on immunoSEQ multiplex PCR, and the TCRdb table lists in-frame clones only, not all of them. The sample holds about 85,000 clones, about 89% seen once. The sample consisted of blood. The receptors here all came from a person between 18 and 70 years old in good health.

The rearrangement joins TRBV5-1 to TRBJ2-3; D possibly corresponds to TRBD2 (5 bases). The germline V gene encodes CDR1 SGHRS and CDR2 YFSETQ. The V end was cut by 0 bases, the J end by 2 bases, with 16 bases between. The CDR3 is made up of 17 amino acids. Here the CDR3 DNA reads TGCGCCAGCAGCTTGGGGGCCTTTGCGGGCCTCACAGATACGCAGTATTTT. Translation: CASSLGAFAGLTDTQYF.

The CDR3 is CASSQAGTQSSSGNTIYF. DNA for the CDR3: TGTGCCAGCAGCCAAGCCGGGACTCAGAGCAGCTCTGGAAACACCATATATTTT. The chain recombines TRBV14 with TRBJ1-3; TRBD1 might be the D (5 bases). Deletions cut 1 base from V and 0 bases from J, with 16 bases between. The length of the CDR3 is 18 residues. Looked up from germline, CDR1 is SGHDN and CDR2 is FVKESK.

This clone came up once. One end of the junction fails to match germline, which may point to a read error. This chain links TRBV4-1 with TRBJ2-1; 9 bases map to TRBD1. CDR1 is MGHRA and CDR2 is YSYEKL in the germline V gene. This CDR3 has 16 residues. CDR3 residues: CASSPHGTGYDNEQFF. The DNA of the CDR3 is TGTGCCAGCAGTCCGCATGGGACAGGGTATGACAATGAGCAGTTCTTC.

This clone occurred once. This rearrangement joins TRBV5-6 to TRBJ1-2, with 10 bases identical to TRBD1. The CDR3 extends over 16 amino acids. The ends lost 4 bases at V and 4 bases at J; junction bases unmatched: 10. Germline values: CDR1 SGHDT, CDR2 YYEEEE. The CDR3 loop reads CASSPGTGVSVYGYTF. As DNA, the CDR3 is TGTGCCAGCAGCCCTGGGACAGGGGTATCCGTCTATGGCTACACCTTC. The variable domain in full, completed from reference TRBV5-6 and TRBJ1-2, reads DAGVTQSPTHLIKTRGQQVTLRCSPKSGHDTVSWYQQALGQGPQFIFQYYEEEERQRGNFPDRFSGHQFPNYSSELNVNALLLGDSALYLCASSPGTGVSVYGYTFGSGTRLTVV.

The chain joins TRBV5-6 to TRBJ1-1, with TRBD1 identical over 8 bases. This CDR3 is built from 13 residues. Unmatched junction bases numbered 9, after V lost 4 bases and J lost 10 bases. Germline V gene sequence: CDR1 SGHDT, CDR2 YYEEEE. The DNA of the CDR3 is TGTGCCAGCAGCCCCGACAGGGGAACGGCAGCTTTCTTT. Amino acid sequence: CASSPDRGTAAFF.

The V gene is TRBV11-2, the J gene TRBJ1-4; D is possibly TRBD1 (6 bases). Germline values: CDR1 SGHAT, CDR2 FQNNGV. The CDR3 sequence is 15 residues long. Deletions cut 3 bases from V and 8 bases from J, with 16 bases between. The CDR3 DNA reads as TGTGCCAGCAGCTTCGGGGGCGGGGGAGGAGAAAAACTGTTTTTT. Its translation: CASSFGGGGGEKLFF.

The CDR3 reads CASSLAVAANTGELFF. CDR3 sequence (DNA): TGTGCCAGCAGCTTGGCAGTTGCCGCGAACACCGGGGAGCTGTTTTTT. The J gene is TRBJ2-2, the V gene TRBV5-8; no definite D call. The CDR3 consists of 16 residues. Per the germline V gene, CDR1 is SGHTS and CDR2 is YDEGEE. V was shortened by 0 bases and J by 0 bases, with 9 bases between the two germline ends.

The V gene is TRBV7-2, the J gene TRBJ2-7; D could derive from TRBD1 or TRBD2 (6 bases each). The CDR3 totals 14 residues. The ends were cut back, 0 bases at V and 7 bases at J, with 13 bases in the middle. The germline gives CDR1 SGHTA, CDR2 FQGNSA. Here the CDR3 reads CASSLAGQGGEQYF. The CDR3 DNA sequence: TGTGCCAGCAGCTTAGCGGGCCAAGGGGGGGAGCAGTACTTC.